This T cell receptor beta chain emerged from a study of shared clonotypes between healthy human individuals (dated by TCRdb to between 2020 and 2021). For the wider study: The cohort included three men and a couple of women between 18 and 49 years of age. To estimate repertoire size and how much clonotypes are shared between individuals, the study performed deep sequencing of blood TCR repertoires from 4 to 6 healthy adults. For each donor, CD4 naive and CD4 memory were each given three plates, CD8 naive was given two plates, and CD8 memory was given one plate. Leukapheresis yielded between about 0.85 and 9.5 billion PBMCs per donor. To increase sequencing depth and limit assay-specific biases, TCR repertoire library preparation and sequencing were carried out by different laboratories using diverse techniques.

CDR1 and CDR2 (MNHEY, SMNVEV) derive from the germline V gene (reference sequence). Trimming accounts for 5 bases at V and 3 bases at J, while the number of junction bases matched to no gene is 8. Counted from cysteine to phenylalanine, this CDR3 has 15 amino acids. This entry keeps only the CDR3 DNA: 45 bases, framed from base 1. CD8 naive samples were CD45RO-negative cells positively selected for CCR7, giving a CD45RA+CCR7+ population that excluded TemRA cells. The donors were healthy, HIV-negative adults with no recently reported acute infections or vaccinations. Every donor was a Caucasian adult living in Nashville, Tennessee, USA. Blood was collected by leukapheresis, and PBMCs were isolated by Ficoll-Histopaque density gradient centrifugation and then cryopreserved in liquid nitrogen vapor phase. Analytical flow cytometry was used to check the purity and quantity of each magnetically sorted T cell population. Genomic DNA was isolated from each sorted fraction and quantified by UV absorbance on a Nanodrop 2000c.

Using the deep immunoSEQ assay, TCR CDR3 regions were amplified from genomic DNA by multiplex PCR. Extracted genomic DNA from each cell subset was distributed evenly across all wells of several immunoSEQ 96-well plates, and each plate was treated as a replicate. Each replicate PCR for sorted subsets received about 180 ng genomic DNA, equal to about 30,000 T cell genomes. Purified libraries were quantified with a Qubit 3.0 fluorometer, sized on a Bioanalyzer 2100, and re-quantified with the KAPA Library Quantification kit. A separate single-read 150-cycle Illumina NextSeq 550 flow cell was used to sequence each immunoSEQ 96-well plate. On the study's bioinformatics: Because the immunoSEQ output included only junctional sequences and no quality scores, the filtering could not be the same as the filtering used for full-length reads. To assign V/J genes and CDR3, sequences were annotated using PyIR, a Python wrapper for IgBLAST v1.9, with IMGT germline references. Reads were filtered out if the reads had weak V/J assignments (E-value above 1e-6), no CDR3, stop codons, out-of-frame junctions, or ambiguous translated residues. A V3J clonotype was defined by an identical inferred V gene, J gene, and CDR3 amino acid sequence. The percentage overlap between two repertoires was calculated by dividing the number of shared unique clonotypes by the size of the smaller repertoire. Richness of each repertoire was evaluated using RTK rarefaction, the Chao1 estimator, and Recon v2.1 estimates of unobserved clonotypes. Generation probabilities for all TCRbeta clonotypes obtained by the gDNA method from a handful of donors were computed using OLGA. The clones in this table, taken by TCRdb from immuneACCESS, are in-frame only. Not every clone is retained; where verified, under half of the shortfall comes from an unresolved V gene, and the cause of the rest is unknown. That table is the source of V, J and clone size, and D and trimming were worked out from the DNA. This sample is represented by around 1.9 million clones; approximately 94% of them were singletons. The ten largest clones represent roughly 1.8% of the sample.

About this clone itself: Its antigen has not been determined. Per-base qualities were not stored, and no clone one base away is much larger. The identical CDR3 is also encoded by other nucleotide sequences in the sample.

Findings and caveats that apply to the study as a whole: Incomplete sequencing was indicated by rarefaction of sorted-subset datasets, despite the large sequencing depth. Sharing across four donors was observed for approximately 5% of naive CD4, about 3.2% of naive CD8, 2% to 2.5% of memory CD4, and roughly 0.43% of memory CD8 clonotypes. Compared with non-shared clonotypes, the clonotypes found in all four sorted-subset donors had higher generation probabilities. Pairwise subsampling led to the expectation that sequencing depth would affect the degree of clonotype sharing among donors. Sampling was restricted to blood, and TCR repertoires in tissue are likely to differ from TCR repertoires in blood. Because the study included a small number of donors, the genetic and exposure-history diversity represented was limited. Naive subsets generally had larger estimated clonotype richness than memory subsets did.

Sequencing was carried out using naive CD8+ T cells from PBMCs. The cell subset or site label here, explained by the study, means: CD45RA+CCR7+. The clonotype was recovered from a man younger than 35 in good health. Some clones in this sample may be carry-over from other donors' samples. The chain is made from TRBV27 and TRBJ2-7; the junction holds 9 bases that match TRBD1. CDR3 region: CASSLIGTGSYEQYF. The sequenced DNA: TGTGCCAGCAGTCTTATAGGGACAGGGAGCTACGAGCAGTACTTC.